Following are 14 T cell receptor beta chains from one sample sequenced in a study of cytomegalovirus exposure and HLA in healthy donors. In the PCR, 60 Vbeta and 13 Jbeta primers were used. Sequenced by immunoSEQ multiplex PCR; TCRdb stores in-frame clones only, minus some. This sample has under 200,000 clones; about an eighth occur once, and the top ten carry 7.8%. Sequencing used PBMCs. These receptor sequences come from a man aged 50 to 60 in good health and CMV-seropositive.

This sequence joins TRBV4-3 and TRBJ1-4; D may be TRBD1 (6 bases). The CDR3 loop spans 18 amino acids. Between the trimmed V and J ends, which lost 0 bases and 0 bases, there was a span of 14 bases. Germline values: CDR1 LGHNA, CDR2 YSLEER. The CDR3: CASSQDARGAATNEKLFF. DNA of the CDR3: TGCGCCAGCAGCCAAGACGCTCGGGGGGCGGCAACTAATGAAAAACTGTTTTTT.

The J gene is TRBJ2-2, the V gene TRBV27; no definite D call. Trimming took 5 bases from V and 3 from J, leaving 13 bases between them. Looked up from germline, CDR1 is MNHEY and CDR2 is SMNVEV (reference sequence). The CDR3 contains 15 residues. The CDR3 coding sequence is TGTGCCAGCAGTCTCGCCTTAGCCCACACCGGGGAGCTGTTTTTT. It translates to CASSLALAHTGELFF.

This clone has only a few counts. This sequence joins TRBV7-2 and TRBJ1-1; the D gene is possibly TRBD1 (5 bases). The V end lost 6 bases, the J end lost 4 bases, and 12 bases lay between the germline ends. Per the germline V gene, CDR1 is SGHTA and CDR2 is FQGNSA. The CDR3 length is 13 residues. The CDR3 DNA reads TGTGCCAGCAGTTTCTGGGGCAGCACTGAAGCTTTCTTT. Protein sequence: CASSFWGSTEAFF.

The chain recombines TRBV5-8 with TRBJ1-5; maybe TRBD1 (5 bases). CDR1 SGHTS and CDR2 YDEGEE come from the germline V gene. There are 15 residues in the CDR3. Trimming pared 4 bases from V and 0 bases from J, leaving 11 bases between. The CDR3 sequence is CASSTRQYSNQPQHF. For the CDR3, the DNA is TGTGCCAGCAGCACACGACAGTATAGCAATCAGCCCCAGCATTTT.

This clone was observed a handful of times. The DNA of the CDR3 is TGTGCCAGTAGTACCTTCCGCCAGAATGAGCAGTTCTTC. It is translated as CASSTFRQNEQFF. The rearrangement joins TRBV19 to TRBJ2-1; D is ambiguous. The CDR3 runs to 13 residues. Germline CDR1 LNHDA, CDR2 SQIVND (reference sequence). V was shortened by 4 bases and J by 7 bases, with 11 bases between the two germline ends.

The chain couples TRBV19 to TRBJ1-1, with D maybe TRBD1 (5 bases). CDR1 and CDR2 (germline): LNHDA, SQIVND (reference sequence). V dropped 5 bases and J dropped 1 base, with 20 bases sitting between them. This CDR3 has 17 amino acids. This CDR3 is CASSVQGSATGNTEAFF. CDR3 in DNA: TGTGCCAGTAGTGTTCAGGGATCGGCTACGGGGAACACTGAAGCTTTCTTT.

This clone was recorded a few times. Because the CDR3's place on the DNA is in doubt, the DNA is left out and the CDR3 is given as listed by TCRdb. The V and J genes are TRBV5-1 and TRBJ1-2; TRBD1, the table's D call, lacks a check against the DNA. The CDR3 is 14 amino acids in total, end residues counted. In germline, CDR1 is SGHRS, CDR2 YFSETQ. The CDR3 sequence is CASSFATGTGAEVF.

This chain joins TRBV30 and TRBJ2-2; perhaps TRBD2 as D (5 bases). Trimming removed 0 bases at V and 6 bases at J, with 8 bases between. Germline V gene sequence: CDR1 GTSNPN, CDR2 SVGIG (reference sequence). This CDR3 is 13 amino acids long. CDR3 residues: CAWSVWRPGELFF. In DNA form, the CDR3 reads TGTGCCTGGAGTGTATGGAGGCCCGGGGAGCTGTTTTTT.

This clone was seen a handful of times. The gene calls are TRBV5-1 and TRBJ1-2, with 9 bases matching TRBD1. After removal of 2 bases from V and 5 bases from J, the junction contained 10 bases not matched to a gene. CDR3 length: 16 residues. CDR1 is SGHRS, CDR2 YFSETQ, per germline. The CDR3 DNA sequence: TGCGCCAGCAGCTTAGGGACAGGGTTTTCGGGGTATGGCTACACCTTC. Translating it yields CASSLGTGFSGYGYTF. The full variable domain, in which reference TRBV5-1 and TRBJ1-2 provide the parts outside the CDR3, is KAGVTQTPRYLIKTRGQQVTLSCSPISGHRSVSWYQQTPGQGLQFLFEYFSETQRNKGNFPGRFSGRQFSNSRSEMNVSTLELGDSALYLCASSLGTGFSGYGYTFGSGTRLTVV.

The V call is TRBV19, the J call TRBJ2-2, with a weak D call TRBD2 (7 bases). Looked up from germline, CDR1 is LNHDA and CDR2 is SQIVND (reference sequence). With 6 bases removed from V and 4 bases from J, the gap between germline ends came to 15 bases. The CDR3 has 15 amino acids. CDR3 nucleotides: TGTGCCAGTAGCTCCTCGGGGGGCGGCACCGGGGAGCTGTTTTTT. Protein: CASSSSGGGTGELFF.

This chain connects TRBV5-4 to TRBJ2-1; D uncertain. V lost 0 bases to trimming and J lost 0 bases, with 4 bases between them. Germline V lookup: CDR1 SGHNT, CDR2 YYREEE (reference sequence). The CDR3 is made up of 14 amino acids. CDR3 DNA sequence: TGTGCCAGCAGCTTGGGGGCCTCCTACAATGAGCAGTTCTTC. Translated: CASSLGASYNEQFF. The entire variable domain, with the rest obtained from reference TRBV5-4 and TRBJ2-1, is as follows: ETGVTQSPTHLIKTRGQQVTLRCSSQSGHNTVSWYQQALGQGPQFIFQYYREEENGRGNFPPRFSGLQFPNYSSELNVNALELDDSALYLCASSLGASYNEQFFGPGTRLTVL.

The chain combines TRBV7-9 with TRBJ1-1; D is possibly TRBD1 (5 bases). Germline CDR1 is SEHNR and CDR2 is FQNEAQ (reference sequence). V was cut by 5 bases and J by 3 bases, with 10 bases left in between. This CDR3 has 13 amino acids. The CDR3 DNA reads as TGTGCCAGCAGCCCTCGGGGGGACACTGAAGCTTTCTTT. Protein sequence: CASSPRGDTEAFF.

V usage is TRBV5-4 and J usage is TRBJ1-2, with a weak D call TRBD1 (6 bases). Trimming left V 5 bases short and J 8 bases short, with 13 bases between. From germline, CDR1 is SGHNT and CDR2 YYREEE (reference sequence). The CDR3 is 12 amino acids. As DNA, the CDR3 is TGTGCCAGCAGTTCGACAGGATGGGGCTACACCTTC. Translating gives CASSSTGWGYTF.

Only a few counts were recorded for this clone. This chain joins TRBV2 and TRBJ1-2; D perhaps matches TRBD1 (5 bases). From germline, CDR1 is SNHLY and CDR2 FYNNEI. Trimming removed 3 bases from V and 6 bases from J, with 20 bases in between. The CDR3 runs to 16 residues. The CDR3 region is CASSESQGWKKDGYTF. As DNA, the CDR3 is TGTGCCAGCAGTGAGTCGCAGGGTTGGAAAAAAGATGGCTACACCTTC.